Below, 5 T cell receptor beta chains from the same sample are listed, as sequenced in a study of post-analysis software for immune sequencing data. The authors incorporated unique molecular identifiers into the TCR beta cDNA libraries. TCRdb re-called the PCR reads with MiXCR, one entry per CDR3 protein. The sample yields around 710,000 distinct CDR3 sequences, roughly 46% seen once. These receptors' antigens are unknown. Overall study findings and caveats: Controls showed lower frequencies than patients for roughly five TRBV segments, and TRBV5-6, TRBV5-1 and TRBV20-1 were among these.

The sample consisted of blood. These receptors were taken from a girl between 10 and 17 years old with multiple sclerosis.

V and J are TRBV6-2 or TRBV6-3 and TRBJ2-1; D ambiguous. CDR1 is MNHEY, CDR2 SVGEGT, per germline. This CDR3 region has 13 residues. V lost 6 bases to trimming and J lost 9 bases, with 15 bases between them. The CDR3 DNA is TGTGCCAGCAGCGACCCCTTCCGCGGTGAGCAGTTCTTC. It codes for CASSDPFRGEQFF.

The gene calls are TRBV24-1 and TRBJ2-5; TRBD2 agrees at 14 bases. Germline V gene lookup returns CDR1 KGHDR and CDR2 SFDVKD. With V trimmed by 4 bases and J by 7 bases, 7 bases remained unmatched. CDR3 length equals 16 residues. As DNA, the CDR3 is TGTGCCACCAGTGACACGGGACTAGCGGGAGTCGGGACCCAGTACTTC. Protein: CATSDTGLAGVGTQYF.

This clonotype was observed once. The V call is TRBV9, the J call TRBJ2-5; D is uncertain. The CDR3 spans 15 residues. With 3 bases removed from V and 1 base from J, the gap between germline ends came to 13 bases. CDR1 is SGDLS, CDR2 YYNGEE, per germline. CDR3: CASSARDQSQETQYF. The DNA for the CDR3 is TGTGCCAGCAGCGCAAGGGATCAATCCCAAGAGACCCAGTACTTC.

This clonotype was seen a single time. One end of the junction fails to match germline, which may point to a read error. V is TRBV25-1 and J is TRBJ1-2; possible D gene TRBD1, 6 bases. The CDR3 is 14 residues long. Germline loops: CDR1 MGHDK, CDR2 SYGVNS. This chain's CDR3 is CASSDHGTFYGCTF. The CDR3 DNA is TGTGCCAGCAGTGACCACGGGACATTCTATGGCTGCACCTTC.

The rearrangement joins TRBV7-2 to TRBJ2-7, with TRBD1 matching over 8 bases. The CDR3 sequence is 15 residues long. The ends lost 1 base at V and 2 bases at J; junction bases unmatched: 4. Germline V gene sequence: CDR1 SGHTA, CDR2 FQGNSA. The CDR3 reads CASSLGGQVTYEQYF. Here the CDR3 DNA reads TGTGCCAGCAGCTTAGGGGGACAGGTTACCTACGAGCAGTACTTC.